This T cell receptor beta chain was documented in a study of blood T cell repertoires in COVID-19. Study-level background: Samples of COVID-19 (acute and convalescent) were obtained from the United States, Italy and Spain. The analysed material was cDNA or gDNA that came from T cells, B-cell-depleted T cells, or PBMCs.

Germline V gene sequence: CDR1 SSHAT, CDR2 FNYEAQ (reference sequence). The CDR3 length is 14 residues. Trimming left V 5 bases short and J 3 bases short, with 12 bases between. Per the original methods: Using reference gene primer amplification, nucleated cell counts were estimated. The data were produced by immunoSEQ multiplex PCR, yet TCRdb's version contains in-frame clones alone and is incomplete. The V and J calls and clone size come from that table; D and trimming were worked out from the DNA. The sample holds roughly 38,000 clones, 81% seen once. The clonotype comes from a man older than 75 with active or convalescent COVID-19. The V call is TRBV7-7, the J call TRBJ2-3; D remains unclear. The sequenced sample was peripheral blood. CDR3 amino acids: CASSKLDLTDTQYF. The CDR3 nucleotides are TGTGCCAGCAGCAAGCTAGACCTTACAGATACGCAGTATTTT.